Each of the 20 T cell receptor beta chains below was sequenced from the same sample in a study of response to subunit inactivated influenza vaccine. TCRdb used MiXCR to reprocess the RT-PCR reads, holding one entry per CDR3 protein. In the table there are roughly 760,000 distinct CDR3 sequences, approximately 21% of which are singletons. Sequenced material: PBMCs from blood, taken roughly 5 days after vaccination. These receptors all stem from a man aged 45-65 years who received an inactivated influenza vaccine.

J is TRBJ2-4 and V is TRBV27; D gene unclear. This CDR3 has 14 residues. Deletions cut 6 bases from V and 3 bases from J, with 12 bases between. Germline CDR1 is MNHEY and CDR2 is SMNVEV (reference sequence). This CDR3 reads CASRPDLLKNIQYF. The CDR3 DNA sequence: TGTGCCAGCAGACCAGATCTACTCAAAAACATTCAGTACTTC.

This rearrangement joins TRBV6-2 or TRBV6-3 to TRBJ2-3, with a weak D call TRBD2 (6 bases). Trimming stripped 0 bases from V and 6 bases from J, with 10 bases between. The length of the CDR3 is 14 residues. The germline CDR1 and CDR2 sequences are MNHEY and SVGEGT. The CDR3 DNA reads as TGTGCCAGCAGTTACTCGGGGAGGAGGGATACGCAGTATTTT. It specifies CASSYSGRRDTQYF.

Points on this clonotype: This may be a read error: a much more frequent sequence differs by one nucleotide. This sequence joins TRBV7-2 and TRBJ2-1; a weak D match, TRBD1 (7 bases). The V end lost 5 bases, the J end lost 6 bases, and 17 bases lay between the germline ends. In germline, CDR1 is SGHTA, CDR2 FQGNSA. There are 15 residues in the CDR3. The CDR3 nucleotides are TGTGCCAGCAGCCGGGGGACAGAGGCTCGCAATGAGCAGTTCTTC. Amino acids: CASSRGTEARNEQFF.

This clonotype was picked up a small number of times. This chain connects TRBV7-2 to TRBJ2-3, with TRBD2 identical over 8 bases. The CDR3 is 17 residues long. After removal of 2 bases from V and 5 bases from J, the junction contained 12 bases not matched to a gene. The germline V gene has CDR1 SGHTA and CDR2 FQGNSA. The CDR3: CASSLPGEREILDTQYF. The CDR3 DNA reads as TGTGCCAGCAGCTTACCCGGGGAGCGGGAGATCTTAGATACGCAGTATTTT.

This chain connects TRBV10-3 to TRBJ1-5; TRBD1 might be the D (5 bases). The CDR3 extends over 16 amino acids. Trimming removed 6 bases from V and 2 bases from J, with 17 bases in between. CDR1 is ENHRY, CDR2 SYGVKD, per germline. The CDR3 spells CAISGGPTPGNQPQHF. Here the CDR3 DNA reads TGTGCCATCAGCGGGGGACCCACCCCGGGCAATCAGCCCCAGCATTTT.

The V and J genes are TRBV7-3 and TRBJ2-1; 10 nucleotides line up with TRBD2. There are 18 residues in the CDR3. The V gene's germline CDR1 is SGHTA and CDR2 FQGTGA. Unmatched junction bases numbered 15, after V lost 5 bases and J lost 5 bases. The CDR3: CASSEDPRGLAEDNEQFF. CDR3 in DNA: TGTGCCAGCAGCGAAGACCCCCGAGGACTAGCGGAGGACAATGAGCAGTTCTTC.

This clonotype has ten or more counts. CDR3 sequence: CASSVTTSGSGHDEQFF. The CDR3 nucleotides are TGTGCCAGCAGCGTAACGACTAGCGGGAGCGGACACGATGAGCAGTTCTTC. The chain combines TRBV9 with TRBJ2-1; 12 bases fit TRBD2. V lost 1 base, J lost 8 bases, and 10 bases stayed unmatched. The CDR3 totals 17 residues. Germline V gene sequence: CDR1 SGDLS, CDR2 YYNGEE.

The chain links TRBV24-1 to TRBJ2-3; 8 nucleotides align to TRBD1. CDR1 and CDR2 from the germline V gene are KGHDR and SFDVKD. V lost 3 bases, J lost 4 bases, and 14 bases stayed unmatched. There are 18 residues in the CDR3. CDR3 DNA: TGTGCCACCAGTGATCCCCTCCGCAGGGGGCATAGGTCAGATACGCAGTATTTT. Translating gives CATSDPLRRGHRSDTQYF.

This clonotype came up many times. The chain uses TRBV12-3 or TRBV12-4 and TRBJ1-5; D may be TRBD1 (5 bases). This CDR3 region has 14 residues. V dropped 3 bases and J dropped 3 bases, with 9 bases sitting between them. The CDR3: CASSLEGYNQPQHF. The CDR3 DNA sequence: TGTGCCAGCAGTTTGGAGGGGTACAATCAGCCCCAGCATTTT.

This clonotype showed up just a few times. The DNA of the CDR3 is TGTGCCAGCATCCCAGGTCCCGGCGGAACTGAAGCTTTCTTT. Translating gives CASIPGPGGTEAFF. The chain combines TRBV7-2 with TRBJ1-1; D not resolved. The V gene lost 7 bases and the J gene lost 5 bases, with 17 bases spanning the gap. Germline-derived CDR1 and CDR2 are SGHTA and FQGNSA. This CDR3 comprises 14 residues.

The chain carries TRBV28 and TRBJ2-5; D remains unclear. Trimming pared 1 base from V and 4 bases from J, leaving 13 bases between. Per the germline V gene, CDR1 is MDHEN and CDR2 is SYDVKM. The CDR3 sequence is 15 residues long. The CDR3 region is CASSLSGVGVETQYF. In DNA form, the CDR3 reads TGTGCCAGCAGTTTATCTGGAGTTGGGGTAGAGACCCAGTACTTC.

There are a few counts of this clonotype. V usage is TRBV10-3 and J usage is TRBJ1-6, with D unresolved. V was clipped by 3 bases and J by 4 bases, with 7 bases between them. CDR1 and CDR2 from the germline V gene are ENHRY and SYGVKD. The CDR3 is made up of 14 amino acids. The DNA of the CDR3 is TGTGCCATCAGTGAAGGGAGATATAATTCACCCCTCCACTTT. Protein product: CAISEGRYNSPLHF.

The J gene is TRBJ2-7, the V gene TRBV27; 7 positions agree with TRBD2. Germline trimming cut 4 bases from V and 6 bases from J; bases unmatched to any gene: 15. Per germline, CDR1 MNHEY and CDR2 SMNVEV (reference sequence). The CDR3 length is 16 residues. The CDR3 bases are TGTGCCAGCAGTTGGGGGGGTTTGGCAGGGAGGGGCGAGCAGTACTTC. Translated: CASSWGGLAGRGEQYF.

The table lists this clonotype with a few counts. V is TRBV20-1 and J is TRBJ2-3; 12 bases agree with TRBD2. Germline V gene lookup returns CDR1 DFQATT and CDR2 SNEGSKA (reference sequence). The junction had 7 bases not matched to a gene; V was cut back by 3 bases and J by 0 bases. The CDR3 contains 17 residues. DNA of the CDR3: TGCAGTGCTAGGCTAGCGGGGGGGGCCCCTAGCACAGATACGCAGTATTTT. It encodes CSARLAGGAPSTDTQYF.

The CDR3: CASRHRQGSTEAFF. DNA of the CDR3: TGTGCCAGCAGGCATCGACAGGGATCCACTGAAGCTTTCTTT. The chain links TRBV12-3 or TRBV12-4 to TRBJ1-1, with 7 positions matching TRBD1. V lost 6 bases to trimming and J lost 4 bases; unmatched junction nucleotides: 8. The CDR3 contains 14 residues.

For this clonotype: This clone may be a read error of a much larger clone one base away. The V call is TRBV15, the J call TRBJ2-1; unclear D gene. The V end was cut by 5 bases, the J end by 6 bases, with 14 bases between. Germline CDR1 and CDR2: LNHNV and YYDKDF (reference sequence). This CDR3 is built from 14 residues. CDR3 region: CATSGMLGSNEQFF. In DNA form, the CDR3 reads TGTGCCACCAGCGGAATGCTAGGGTCCAATGAGCAGTTCTTC.

This clonotype was found many times. The gene calls are TRBV28 and TRBJ2-5; 10 bases align to TRBD1. The CDR3 contains 18 residues. With 3 bases clipped from V and 4 bases from J, the junction kept 14 bases outside the gene matches. Germline V CDR1 and CDR2: MDHEN, SYDVKM. CDR3 coding DNA: TGTGCCAGCAGTTTTCCCGGTACTTTCAGACAGGGGGCAGAGACCCAGTACTTC. Amino acids: CASSFPGTFRQGAETQYF.

The rearrangement uses TRBV7-2 and TRBJ2-1, with D perhaps given as TRBD1 or TRBD2 (5 bases each). The CDR3 covers 11 residues. Trimming pared 7 bases from V and 9 bases from J, leaving 10 bases between. CDR1 and CDR2 (germline): SGHTA, FQGNSA. The CDR3 bases are TGTGCCAGCACCCTTGGGGGTGAGCAGTTCTTC. Its translation is CASTLGGEQFF.

The chain links TRBV7-2 to TRBJ2-3; TRBD2 aligns across 9 bases. CDR3 size: 17 residues. Germline loops: CDR1 SGHTA, CDR2 FQGNSA. Trimming removed 11 bases from V and 6 bases from J; junction bases left unmatched: 21. Here the CDR3 DNA reads TGTACCTTCAGTTCGCCTCACGAGCGGGGGGATCGGGATACGCAGTATTTT. Its protein product is CTFSSPHERGDRDTQYF.

This clonotype was seen only a few times. The chain joins TRBV18 to TRBJ2-7, with no clear D. Looked up from germline, CDR1 is KGHSH and CDR2 is LQKENI. CDR3 length equals 15 residues. The V end lost 8 bases, the J end lost 4 bases, and 21 bases lay between the germline ends. Here the CDR3 reads CASLKTPGQLYEQYF. DNA for the CDR3: TGTGCCAGCCTTAAAACCCCCGGGCAGCTATACGAGCAGTACTTC.